This entry features one TCR beta chain sequence. These data belong to a study of blood T cell repertoires in COVID-19. About the research overall: Material from acute and convalescent COVID-19 was sourced from the United States, Italy and Spain. PBMCs, B-cell-depleted T cells, or T cells were the source of the cDNA or gDNA that made up the material.

In the study's own analysis: Cell counts per sample came from amplifying reference gene primers. The data were produced by immunoSEQ multiplex PCR, yet TCRdb's version contains in-frame clones alone and is incomplete. V and J calls and clone size are as listed in that table; D and trimming were resolved from the DNA. The profile shows roughly 120,000 clones, about 88% of them singletons. This CDR3 is 15 amino acids long. V lost 3 bases to trimming and J lost 5 bases, with 16 bases between them. CDR1 is SNHLY, CDR2 FYNNEI, per germline. The sample consisted of peripheral blood. The receptor was derived from a man in his forties or fifties with active COVID-19. V gene TRBV2 combines with J gene TRBJ2-5; D is ambiguous. The CDR3 region has the DNA TGTGCCAGCAGTGACCCTCCACCATGGCCCGAGACCCAGTACTTC. Its translation is CASSDPPPWPETQYF.